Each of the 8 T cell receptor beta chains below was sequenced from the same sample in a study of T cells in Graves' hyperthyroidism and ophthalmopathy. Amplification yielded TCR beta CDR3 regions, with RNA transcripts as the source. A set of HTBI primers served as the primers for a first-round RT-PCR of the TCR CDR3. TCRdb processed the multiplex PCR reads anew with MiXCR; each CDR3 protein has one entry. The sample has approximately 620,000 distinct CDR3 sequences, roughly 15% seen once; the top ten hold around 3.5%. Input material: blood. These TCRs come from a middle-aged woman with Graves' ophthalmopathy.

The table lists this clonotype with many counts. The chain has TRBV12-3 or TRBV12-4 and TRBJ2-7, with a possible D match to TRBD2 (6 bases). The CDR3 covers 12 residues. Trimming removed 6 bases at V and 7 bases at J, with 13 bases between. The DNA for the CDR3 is TGTGCCAGCAGCCCCGGAGGGTGGGAGCAGTACTTC. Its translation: CASSPGGWEQYF.

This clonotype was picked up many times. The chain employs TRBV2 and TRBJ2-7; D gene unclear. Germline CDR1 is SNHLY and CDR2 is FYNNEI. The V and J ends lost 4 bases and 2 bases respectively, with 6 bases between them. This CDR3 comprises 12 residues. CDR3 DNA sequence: TGTGCCAGCAGTGGAGAAACCTACGAGCAGTACTTC. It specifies CASSGETYEQYF.

CDR3 sequence reads: CASNRRGSSDTQYF. The CDR3 region has the DNA TGTGCCAGCAATCGACGCGGGTCCTCCGATACGCAGTATTTT. The chain has TRBV2 and TRBJ2-3; possibly TRBD2 for D (5 bases). V was clipped by 7 bases and J by 6 bases, with 17 bases between them. This CDR3 has 14 residues. Germline assignment: CDR1 SNHLY and CDR2 FYNNEI.

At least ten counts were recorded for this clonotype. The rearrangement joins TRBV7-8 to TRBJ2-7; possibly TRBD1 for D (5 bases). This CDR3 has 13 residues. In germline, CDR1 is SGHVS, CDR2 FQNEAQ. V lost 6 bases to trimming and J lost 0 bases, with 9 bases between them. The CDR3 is CASRSRGSYEQYF. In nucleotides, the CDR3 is TGTGCCAGCAGGTCTAGGGGCTCCTACGAGCAGTACTTC.

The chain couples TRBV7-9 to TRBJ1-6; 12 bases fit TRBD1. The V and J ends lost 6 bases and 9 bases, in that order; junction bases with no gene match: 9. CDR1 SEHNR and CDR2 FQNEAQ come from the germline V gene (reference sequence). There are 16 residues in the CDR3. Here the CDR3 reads CASRLEGQGARSPLHF. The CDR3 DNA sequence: TGTGCCAGCAGATTGGAGGGACAGGGGGCGCGTTCACCCCTCCACTTT. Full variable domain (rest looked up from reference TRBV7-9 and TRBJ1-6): DTGVSQNPRHKITKRGQNVTFRCDPISEHNRLYWYRQTLGQGPEFLTYFQNEAQLEKSRLLSDRFSAERPKGSFSTLEIQRTEQGDSAMYLCASRLEGQGARSPLHFGNGTRLTVT.

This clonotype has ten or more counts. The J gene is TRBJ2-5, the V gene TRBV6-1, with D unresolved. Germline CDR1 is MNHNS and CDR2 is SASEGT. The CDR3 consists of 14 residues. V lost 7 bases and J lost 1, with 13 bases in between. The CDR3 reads CASTPGTAQETQYF. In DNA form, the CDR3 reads TGTGCCAGCACCCCGGGCACCGCCCAAGAGACCCAGTACTTC.

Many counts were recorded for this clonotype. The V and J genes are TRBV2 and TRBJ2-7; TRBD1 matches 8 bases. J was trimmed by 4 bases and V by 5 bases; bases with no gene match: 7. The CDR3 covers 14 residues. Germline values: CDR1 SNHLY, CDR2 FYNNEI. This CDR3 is CASSNQGAQYEQYF. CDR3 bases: TGTGCCAGCAGTAACCAGGGGGCGCAGTACGAGCAGTACTTC.

CDR3: CASDDSYEKLFF. In DNA form, the CDR3 reads TGTGCTAGTGATGACAGCTATGAAAAACTGTTTTTT. J is TRBJ1-4 and V is TRBV12-5; a possible D gene is TRBD1 (5 bases). The CDR3 extends over 12 amino acids. The germline V and J ends were trimmed by 7 bases and 6 bases, with 9 bases remaining between them. CDR1 is LGHNT, CDR2 FRNRAP, per germline.